The T cell receptor (beta chain) described here comes from a study of blood T cell repertoires in COVID-19. Looking at the study overall: From the United States, Italy and Spain came samples of acute and convalescent COVID-19. T cells, B-cell-depleted T cells, or PBMCs provided the cDNA or gDNA that served as material.

Per the original data handling: Counts of nucleated cells, estimated from reference gene primer amplification, were obtained. Profiling relied on immunoSEQ multiplex PCR, and the TCRdb table lists in-frame clones only, not all of them. V, J and clone size derive from that table, while D and trimming were established from the DNA sequence. The sample has roughly 110,000 clones, roughly 80% seen once. A word on this clone: The sample contains more than one DNA sequence encoding this CDR3.

The source is a man over 45 with acute or convalescent COVID-19. The sequenced sample consisted of peripheral blood.

The CDR3 bases are TGTGCCAGCAGCGTAGGAGGCACAGATACGCAGTATTTT. Its translation is CASSVGGTDTQYF. The chain joins TRBV9 to TRBJ2-3; D is uncertain. Trimming took off 0 bases at V and 1 base at J, with 3 bases between the two ends. The CDR3 extends over 13 amino acids. Germline CDR1 and CDR2: SGDLS and YYNGEE.